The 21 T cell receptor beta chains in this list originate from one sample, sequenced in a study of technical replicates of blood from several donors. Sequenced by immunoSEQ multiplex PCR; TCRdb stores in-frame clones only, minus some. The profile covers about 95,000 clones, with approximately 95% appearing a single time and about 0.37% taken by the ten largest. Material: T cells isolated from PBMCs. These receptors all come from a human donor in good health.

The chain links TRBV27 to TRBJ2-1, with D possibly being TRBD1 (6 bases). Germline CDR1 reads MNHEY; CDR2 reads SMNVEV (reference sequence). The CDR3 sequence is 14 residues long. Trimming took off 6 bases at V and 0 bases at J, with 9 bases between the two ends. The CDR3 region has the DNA TGTGCCAGCAGAAGGGGGAGCTCCTACAATGAGCAGTTCTTC. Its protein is CASRRGSSYNEQFF.

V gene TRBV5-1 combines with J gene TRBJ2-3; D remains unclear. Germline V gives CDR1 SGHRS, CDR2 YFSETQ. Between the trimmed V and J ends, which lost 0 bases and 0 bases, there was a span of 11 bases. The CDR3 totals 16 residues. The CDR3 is CASSLASTLSTDTQYF. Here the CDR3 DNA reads TGCGCCAGCAGCTTGGCTAGTACGCTTAGCACAGATACGCAGTATTTT.

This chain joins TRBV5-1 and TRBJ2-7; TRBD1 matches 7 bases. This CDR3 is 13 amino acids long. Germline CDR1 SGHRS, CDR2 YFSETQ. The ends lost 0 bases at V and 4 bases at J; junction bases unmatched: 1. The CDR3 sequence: CASSLEGAYEQYF. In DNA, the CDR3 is TGCGCCAGCAGCTTGGAGGGGGCTTACGAGCAGTACTTC.

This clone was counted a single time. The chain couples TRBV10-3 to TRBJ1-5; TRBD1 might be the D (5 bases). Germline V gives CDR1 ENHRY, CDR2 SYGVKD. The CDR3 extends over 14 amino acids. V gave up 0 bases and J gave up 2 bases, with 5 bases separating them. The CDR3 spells CAISESQGNQPQHF. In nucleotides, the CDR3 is TGTGCCATCAGTGAGTCACAGGGCAATCAGCCCCAGCATTTT.

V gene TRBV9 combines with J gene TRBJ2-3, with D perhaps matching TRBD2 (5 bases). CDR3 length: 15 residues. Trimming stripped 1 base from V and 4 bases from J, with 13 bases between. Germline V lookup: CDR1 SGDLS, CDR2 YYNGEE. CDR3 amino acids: CASSVTDYSSDTQYF. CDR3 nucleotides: TGTGCCAGCAGCGTAACCGACTATAGTTCAGATACGCAGTATTTT.

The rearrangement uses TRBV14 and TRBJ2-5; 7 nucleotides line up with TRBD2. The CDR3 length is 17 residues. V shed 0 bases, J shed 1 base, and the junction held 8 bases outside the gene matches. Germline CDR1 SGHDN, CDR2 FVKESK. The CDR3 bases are TGTGCCAGCAGCCAAGATTTCGAGCGGGGCCTCCAAGAGACCCAGTACTTC. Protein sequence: CASSQDFERGLQETQYF. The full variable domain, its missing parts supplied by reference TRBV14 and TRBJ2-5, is EAGVTQFPSHSVIEKGQTVTLRCDPISGHDNLYWYRRVMGKEIKFLLHFVKESKQDESGMPNNRFLAERTGGTYSTLKVQPAELEDSGVYFCASSQDFERGLQETQYFGPGTRLLVL.

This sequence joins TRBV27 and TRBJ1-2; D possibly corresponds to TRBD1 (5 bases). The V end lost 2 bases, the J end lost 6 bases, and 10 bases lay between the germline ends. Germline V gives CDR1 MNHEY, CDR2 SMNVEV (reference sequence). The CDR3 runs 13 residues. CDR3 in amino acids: CASSLGRGDGYTF. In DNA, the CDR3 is TGTGCCAGCAGTTTAGGGCGGGGGGATGGCTACACCTTC.

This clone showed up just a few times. The CDR3 loop is CASSVGAAMNTEAFF. The DNA of the CDR3 is TGTGCCAGCAGCGTAGGGGCAGCTATGAACACTGAAGCTTTCTTT. The rearrangement joins TRBV9 to TRBJ1-1; D not certain. Trimming removed 0 bases from V and 0 bases from J, with 9 bases in between. The CDR3 extends over 15 amino acids. CDR1 and CDR2 (germline): SGDLS, YYNGEE.

This CDR3 reads CASGGDGYEQYF. The CDR3 bases are TGTGCCAGCGGGGGGGACGGTTACGAGCAGTACTTC. The rearrangement links TRBV7-9 to TRBJ2-7, with 7 bases that match TRBD2. With 8 bases clipped from V and 4 bases from J, the junction kept 5 bases outside the gene matches. This CDR3 spans 12 amino acids. Per germline, CDR1 SEHNR and CDR2 FQNEAQ (reference sequence).

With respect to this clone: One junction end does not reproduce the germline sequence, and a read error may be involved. Here the CDR3 DNA reads TGTGTCAGCAGCTTGGCCGAGACAGGGAATACCGAGCAGTACTTC. This translates into CVSSLAETGNTEQYF. The chain is built from TRBV5-4 and TRBJ2-7, with 7 nucleotides matching TRBD1. Germline V gives CDR1 SGHNT, CDR2 YYREEE (reference sequence). This CDR3 has 15 amino acids.

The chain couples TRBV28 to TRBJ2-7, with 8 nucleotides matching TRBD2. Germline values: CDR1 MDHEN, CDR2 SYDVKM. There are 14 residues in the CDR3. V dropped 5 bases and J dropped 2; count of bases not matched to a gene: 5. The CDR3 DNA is TGTGCCAGCAGTCCGAGCGGGAGCACCTACGAGCAGTACTTC. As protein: CASSPSGSTYEQYF.

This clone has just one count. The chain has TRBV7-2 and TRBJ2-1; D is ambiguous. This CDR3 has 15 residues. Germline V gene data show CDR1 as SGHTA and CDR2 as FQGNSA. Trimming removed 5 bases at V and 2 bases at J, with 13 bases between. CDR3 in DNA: TGTGCCAGCAGCATCGACTCCGACCCCTACAATGAGCAGTTCTTC. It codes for CASSIDSDPYNEQFF.

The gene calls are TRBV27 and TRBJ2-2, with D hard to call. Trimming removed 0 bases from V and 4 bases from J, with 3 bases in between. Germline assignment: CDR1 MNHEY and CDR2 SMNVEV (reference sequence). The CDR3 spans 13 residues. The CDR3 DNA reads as TGTGCCAGCAGTTTATCCGTCACCGGGGAGCTGTTTTTT. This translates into CASSLSVTGELFF.

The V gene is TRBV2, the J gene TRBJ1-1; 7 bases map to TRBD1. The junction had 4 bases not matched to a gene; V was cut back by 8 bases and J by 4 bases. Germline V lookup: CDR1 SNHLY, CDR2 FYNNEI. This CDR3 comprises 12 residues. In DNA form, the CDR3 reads TGTGCCAGCCAGGGGGTCGGCACTGAAGCTTTCTTT. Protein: CASQGVGTEAFF.

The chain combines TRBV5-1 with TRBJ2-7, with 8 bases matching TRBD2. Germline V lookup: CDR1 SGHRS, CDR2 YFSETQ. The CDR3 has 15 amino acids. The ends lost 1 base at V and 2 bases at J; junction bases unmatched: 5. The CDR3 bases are TGCGCCAGCAGCTTGAGACTAGCGAACACCTACGAGCAGTACTTC. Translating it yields CASSLRLANTYEQYF.

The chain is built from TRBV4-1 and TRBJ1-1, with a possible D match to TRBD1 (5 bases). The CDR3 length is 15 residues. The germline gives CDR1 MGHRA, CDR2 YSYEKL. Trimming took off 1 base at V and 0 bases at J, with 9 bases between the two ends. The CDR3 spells CASSQGARVNTEAFF. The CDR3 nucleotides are TGCGCCAGCAGCCAAGGAGCCAGGGTGAACACTGAAGCTTTCTTT.

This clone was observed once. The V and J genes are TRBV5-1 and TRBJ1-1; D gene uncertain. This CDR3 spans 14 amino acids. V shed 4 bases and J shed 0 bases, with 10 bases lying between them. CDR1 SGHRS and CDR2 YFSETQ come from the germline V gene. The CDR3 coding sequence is TGCGCCAGCAGCGCGAGTACTATGAACACTGAAGCTTTCTTT. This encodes CASSASTMNTEAFF.

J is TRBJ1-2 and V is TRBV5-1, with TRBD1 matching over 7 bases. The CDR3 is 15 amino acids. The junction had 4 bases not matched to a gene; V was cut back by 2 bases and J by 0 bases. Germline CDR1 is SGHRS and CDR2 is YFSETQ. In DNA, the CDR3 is TGCGCCAGCAGCTTAGGACAGGTTTCTAACTATGGCTACACCTTC. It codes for CASSLGQVSNYGYTF.

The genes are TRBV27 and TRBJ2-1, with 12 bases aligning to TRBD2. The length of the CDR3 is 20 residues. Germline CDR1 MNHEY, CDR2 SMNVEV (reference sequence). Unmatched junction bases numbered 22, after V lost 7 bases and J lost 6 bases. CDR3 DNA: TGTGCCAGCAATTCACTCCAAGCACCGGGAGCTAGCGGGAGGGCCAATGAGCAGTTCTTC. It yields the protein CASNSLQAPGASGRANEQFF.

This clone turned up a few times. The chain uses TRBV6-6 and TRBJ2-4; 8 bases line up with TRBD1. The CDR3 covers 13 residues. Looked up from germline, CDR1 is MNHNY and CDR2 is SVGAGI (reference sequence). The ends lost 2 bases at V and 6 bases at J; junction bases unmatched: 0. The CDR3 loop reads CASSYDRGNIQYF. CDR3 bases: TGTGCCAGCAGTTACGACAGGGGAAACATTCAGTACTTC.

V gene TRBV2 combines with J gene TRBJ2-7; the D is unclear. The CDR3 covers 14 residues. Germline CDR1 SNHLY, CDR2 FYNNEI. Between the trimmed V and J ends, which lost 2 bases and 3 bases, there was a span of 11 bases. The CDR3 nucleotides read TGTGCCAGCAGTGAACATCTGGCTTACTACGAGCAGTACTTC. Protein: CASSEHLAYYEQYF.